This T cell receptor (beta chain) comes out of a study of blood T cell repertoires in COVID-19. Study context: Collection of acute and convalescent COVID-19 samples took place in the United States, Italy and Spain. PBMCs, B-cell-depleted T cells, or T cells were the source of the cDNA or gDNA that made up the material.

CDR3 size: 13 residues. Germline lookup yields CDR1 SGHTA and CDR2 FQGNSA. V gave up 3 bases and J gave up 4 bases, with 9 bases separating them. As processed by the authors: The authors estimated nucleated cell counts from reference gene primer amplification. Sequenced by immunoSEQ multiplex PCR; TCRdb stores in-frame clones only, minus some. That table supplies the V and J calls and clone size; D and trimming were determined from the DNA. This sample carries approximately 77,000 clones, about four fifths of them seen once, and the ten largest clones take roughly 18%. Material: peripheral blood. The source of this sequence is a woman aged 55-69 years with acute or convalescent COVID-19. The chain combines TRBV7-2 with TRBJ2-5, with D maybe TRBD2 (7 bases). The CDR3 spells CASSLGGPETQYF. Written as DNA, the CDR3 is TGTGCCAGCAGCTTGGGGGGGCCAGAGACCCAGTACTTC.